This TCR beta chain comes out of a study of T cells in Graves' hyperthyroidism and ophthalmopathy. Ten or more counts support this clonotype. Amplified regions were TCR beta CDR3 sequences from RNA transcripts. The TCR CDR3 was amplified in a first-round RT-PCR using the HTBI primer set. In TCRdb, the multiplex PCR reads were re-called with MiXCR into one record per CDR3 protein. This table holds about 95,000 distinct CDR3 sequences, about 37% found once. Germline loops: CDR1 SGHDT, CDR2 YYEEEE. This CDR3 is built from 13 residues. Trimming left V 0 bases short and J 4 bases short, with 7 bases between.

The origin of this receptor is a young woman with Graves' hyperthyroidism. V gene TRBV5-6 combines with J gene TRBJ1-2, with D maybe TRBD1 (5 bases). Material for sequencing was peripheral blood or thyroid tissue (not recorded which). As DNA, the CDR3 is TGTGCCAGCAGCTTGGAGGGACGCTATGGCTACACCTTC. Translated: CASSLEGRYGYTF.